This entry features one T cell receptor beta chain sequence. Only in-frame clones appear in the TCRdb table, and some are missing; sequencing was by immunoSEQ multiplex PCR. The sample lists roughly 810,000 clones; just over 95% were seen once. Per germline, CDR1 LGHNA and CDR2 YSLEER. The CDR3 spans 16 residues. V was shortened by 0 bases and J by 2 bases, with 12 bases between the two germline ends. Naive CD8 populations comprised CD45RO-negative cells positively selected for CCR7, excluding terminally differentiated effector memory CD45RA+ cells. The source of the sample is a study of shared clonotypes between healthy human individuals.

This TCR came from a man aged 30 to 39 in good health. The material sequenced was naive CD8+ T cells sorted from blood. This sequence joins TRBV4-3 and TRBJ2-3; perhaps TRBD2 as D (6 bases). The CDR3 nucleotides are TGCGCCAGCAGCCAAGACCGAGGGACTTTCACAGATACGCAGTATTTT. Protein: CASSQDRGTFTDTQYF.